The source of this T cell receptor beta chain is a study of circulating CD8 cells and anti-PD-1 response in melanoma (dated by TCRdb to about 2020). Notes on the research overall: Patients received nivolumab intravenously at 3 mg/kg every 2 weeks. The melanoma cohort included some 13 patients, of whom seven received anti-PD-1 as first-line therapy and six had previously received targeted therapy or immunotherapy. Patients with complete or partial responses were counted as responders, while patients with stable or progressive disease (RECIST v1.1) were counted as non-responders. The TCR repertoire analysis included about 11 melanoma patients, of whom 7 were non-responders and 4 were responders. On on-treatment samples, PD-1 was detected using a biotinylated anti-human IgG4 antibody. General conclusions and limits of the study: Only baseline and M1 samples, drawn from a small cohort with few responders, went into the published TCR repertoire comparisons. Because tumor material was not accessible, tumor reactivity was instead assessed by peptide assays on expanded sorted subsets. Diversity was greatest in the DNEG repertoire, PD-1 and DPOS had similar and higher clonality, and TIGIT repertoires had the lowest diversity. Repertoires were largely private between subsets, with under 8% of TRB clonotypes shared at M1; sharing was highest between DPOS and TIGIT. The cohort mixed treatment-naive and previously treated patients, which the authors noted could influence results. Experiments were generally performed without replicates because of limited material.

A BD FACSAria II cell sorter was used to sort four subsets, defined by PD-1 and/or TIGIT, from live CD3+CD8+TCRalphabeta+ cells. Circulating CD8 T cells were sorted into four subsets by PD-1 and TIGIT expression to characterize their relevance to anti-PD-1 therapy response. For each sorted CD8 T-cell subset, both the TCR alpha and TCR beta chains were sequenced. Peripheral blood was collected before the first anti-PD-1 injection, after two injections and after four injections. PBMCs were immediately isolated by Ficoll gradient centrifugation. Until use, PBMCs were kept cryopreserved in liquid nitrogen in RPMI containing roughly 20% FCS and roughly 9.6% DMSO. Thawed PBMCs were stained with a viability dye and antibodies against CD3, CD8alpha, TCRalphabeta, PD-1 and TIGIT. Total RNA was extracted with the RNeasy Kit, and every sample reached a RIN above 7. The CDR3 goes from the cysteine to the phenylalanine over 15 residues. Of all the DNA, just the CDR3 is kept, 45 bases in frame from base 1. V and J are trimmed by 6 bases and 2 bases, and the gene matches miss 7 bases of the junction. CDR1 SNHLY and CDR2 FYNNEI were looked up in the germline V gene.

By sample share, this clonotype is large (0.1 to 1%). Its antigen has not been determined. Base qualities are missing; no much larger clone stands one base away. TCRdb lists the instrument as NextSeq 500. TCR libraries were prepared from about 15 ng of total RNA with the QIAseq Immune Repertoire RNA Library Kit, Human TCR Panel. TCR libraries were sequenced on an Illumina NextSeq with a Mid Output V2 kit, using asymmetric 261x41 paired-end reads. Each TCR library was diluted to roughly 4 nM, after which the TCR libraries were pooled, denatured and loaded at 0.95 to 1 pM. The authors' analysis ran thus. The QIAGEN GeneGlobe Data Analysis Center was used to process TCR FASTQ files, and downstream analysis was done in R 3.5.2. Clonality was calculated as one minus Shannon entropy normalized by the log of the number of unique productive sequences. TRA or TRB clonotypes differing in abundance between baseline and M1 were identified within each subset by Fisher exact tests at 5% FDR. Differentially abundant clonotypes were grouped as emerging, expanding, contracting or non-expanding/contracting. Repertoire overlap between patients was measured with Morisita's overlap index. The public sequencing data were trimmed at Q25 with fastp and processed into clonotypes with MiXCR by TCRdb, which kept only in-frame beta chains. A single entry per CDR3 protein holds the most common genes and DNA from its merged rows. V and J calls and clone size were set by TCRdb, not the authors. This sample is represented by 550 to 700 distinct CDR3 sequences; approximately 11% of them were singletons. Together, the top ten hold about 64% of the sample.

The receptor chain draws on TRBV2 and TRBJ2-7, and 10 junctional nucleotides match TRBD2. The sequences come from CD8+ T cells from PBMCs, collected at baseline or after one month of anti-PD-1 therapy (not recorded which). This sequence was found in a human donor with melanoma. The CDR3 corresponds to CASRAASGGTYEQYF. The nucleotide sequence is given as TGTGCCAGCAGGGCCGCTAGCGGGGGAACCTACGAGCAGTACTTC.